Presented here are 24 T cell receptor beta chains from one specimen sequenced in a study of T cells in localized non-small cell lung cancer. The method was immunoSEQ multiplex PCR; TCRdb's version includes in-frame clones alone and lacks a portion of them. The sample consists of under 40,000 clones, around 90% of them appearing once. The sample in question was peripheral blood mononuclear cells, obtained before any cancer treatment. These receptors came from a man between 40 and 75 years old with stage III lung adenocarcinoma.

The chain uses TRBV5-1 and TRBJ2-2; D gene ambiguous. CDR1 and CDR2 (germline): SGHRS, YFSETQ. V dropped 1 base and J dropped 4 bases, with 14 bases sitting between them. CDR3 length: 16 amino acids. The CDR3, as DNA: TGCGCCAGCAGCTTGAAGTTTTCGGATATCACCGGGGAGCTGTTTTTT. Its protein is CASSLKFSDITGELFF.

The chain carries TRBV7-9 and TRBJ1-6, with 7 positions matching TRBD1. There are 17 residues in the CDR3. Per germline, CDR1 SEHNR and CDR2 FQNEAQ (reference sequence). V shed 5 bases and J 7 bases; nucleotides not matched to a gene: 14. The CDR3 region has the DNA TGTGCCAGCAGCCCAACCGGTTGGGGACAGTACAATTCACCCCTCCACTTT. Encoded protein: CASSPTGWGQYNSPLHF. Based on the CDR3 plus reference TRBV7-9 and TRBJ1-6, the full variable domain is DTGVSQNPRHKITKRGQNVTFRCDPISEHNRLYWYRQTLGQGPEFLTYFQNEAQLEKSRLLSDRFSAERPKGSFSTLEIQRTEQGDSAMYLCASSPTGWGQYNSPLHFGNGTRLTVT.

The V and J genes are TRBV6-6 and TRBJ2-7; 8 nucleotides align to TRBD2. CDR3 size: 14 residues. Germline V CDR1 and CDR2: MNHNY, SVGAGI (reference sequence). Trimming took 5 bases from V and 7 from J; bases not matched to a gene: 10. The CDR3 here is CASSTSGGSEEQYF. The CDR3 nucleotides are TGTGCCAGCAGTACATCGGGAGGGTCTGAAGAGCAGTACTTC.

This clone was counted a single time. The V gene is TRBV6-6, the J gene TRBJ2-7, with 9 bases aligning to TRBD1. Trimming removed 4 bases from V and 3 bases from J; junction bases left unmatched: 7. Germline V gene sequence: CDR1 MNHNY, CDR2 SVGAGI (reference sequence). This CDR3 region has 15 residues. CDR3 region: CASSLGDRAFYEQYF. In DNA, the CDR3 is TGTGCCAGCAGTTTAGGGGACAGGGCATTCTACGAGCAGTACTTC.

V usage is TRBV7-9 and J usage is TRBJ2-7; the D gene could be TRBD1 or TRBD2 (6 bases each). Germline values: CDR1 SEHNR, CDR2 FQNEAQ (reference sequence). The CDR3 is 15 residues long. V lost 10 bases and J 1 base, leaving 20 bases between the germline ends. CDR3 bases: TGTGCCACTAACGGGGGCGGAGCTAGGTCCTACGAGCAGTACTTC. Its translation: CATNGGGARSYEQYF. Supplemented by reference TRBV7-9 and TRBJ2-7, the full variable domain reads DTGVSQNPRHKITKRGQNVTFRCDPISEHNRLYWYRQTLGQGPEFLTYFQNEAQLEKSRLLSDRFSAERPKGSFSTLEIQRTEQGDSAMYLCATNGGGARSYEQYFGPGTRLTVT.

The chain recombines TRBV5-1 with TRBJ2-3; D perhaps matches TRBD1 (6 bases). The V gene lost 1 base and the J gene lost 4 bases, with 10 bases spanning the gap. The CDR3 length is 14 residues. Germline lookup yields CDR1 SGHRS and CDR2 YFSETQ. The CDR3 DNA follows: TGCGCCAGCAGCTTGTCTGGGGGCGCAGATACGCAGTATTTT. It yields the protein CASSLSGGADTQYF.

This clone came up a few times. J is TRBJ1-6 and V is TRBV10-3; D is possibly TRBD1 (5 bases). The germline V and J ends were trimmed by 2 bases and 7 bases, with 12 bases remaining between them. The germline gives CDR1 ENHRY, CDR2 SYGVKD. This CDR3 region has 15 residues. CDR3 nucleotide sequence: TGTGCCATCAGTGAGGGGCAGGGAGGGAATTCACCCCTCCACTTT. It encodes CAISEGQGGNSPLHF.

The V and J genes are TRBV5-1 and TRBJ1-2, with 7 bases fitting TRBD1. Germline V lookup: CDR1 SGHRS, CDR2 YFSETQ. This CDR3 contains 14 residues. V lost 3 bases, J lost 4 bases, and 6 bases stayed unmatched. The chain's CDR3 is CASSSTGDTYGYTF. CDR3 in DNA: TGCGCCAGCAGCTCTACAGGGGACACCTATGGCTACACCTTC.

The chain recombines TRBV14 with TRBJ1-2, with D perhaps matching TRBD1 (6 bases). Per germline, CDR1 SGHDN and CDR2 FVKESK. Trimming stripped 4 bases from V and 2 bases from J, with 8 bases between. The CDR3 runs to 13 residues. The chain's CDR3 is CASSPGQNYGYTF. CDR3 bases: TGTGCCAGCAGCCCCGGACAGAACTATGGCTACACCTTC.

This clone has just one count. V and J are TRBV19 and TRBJ2-3; D call uncertain. The CDR3 covers 13 residues. Germline V gene data show CDR1 as LNHDA and CDR2 as SQIVND (reference sequence). Trimming cost V 2 bases and J 6 bases, with 9 bases left between them. The CDR3 sequence: CASSIKGHDTQYF. The CDR3 DNA reads as TGTGCCAGTAGTATAAAGGGTCACGATACGCAGTATTTT.

Points on this clone: A read error may produce the germline difference seen at one junction end. The genes are TRBV6-5 and TRBJ1-2; weak D call: TRBD1 (5 bases). Germline lookup yields CDR1 MNHEY and CDR2 SVGAGI. This CDR3 is 13 amino acids long. The CDR3 here is CAGSGDGGYGYTF. The CDR3 nucleotides read TGTGCCGGCAGTGGGGACGGGGGCTATGGCTACACCTTC.

The genes are TRBV7-2 and TRBJ2-4, with TRBD2 matching 14 bases. V lost 4 bases to trimming and J lost 5 bases; unmatched junction nucleotides: 4. The CDR3 is 16 amino acids. CDR1 SGHTA and CDR2 FQGNSA come from the germline V gene. CDR3 residues: CASSSGLAGVQNIQYF. The CDR3 bases are TGTGCCAGCAGCTCGGGACTAGCGGGGGTTCAAAACATTCAGTACTTC.

V gene TRBV5-4 combines with J gene TRBJ2-3; D not resolved. The V and J ends lost 2 bases and 3 bases respectively, with 4 bases between them. Germline values: CDR1 SGHNT, CDR2 YYREEE (reference sequence). This CDR3 contains 12 residues. This chain's CDR3 is CASSFGTDTQYF. CDR3 sequence (DNA): TGTGCCAGCAGCTTTGGGACAGATACGCAGTATTTT.

The genes are TRBV5-1 and TRBJ2-7; D may match TRBD1 or TRBD2 (6 bases each). The CDR3 extends over 14 amino acids. CDR1 is SGHRS and CDR2 is YFSETQ in the germline V gene. Trimming took off 4 bases at V and 4 bases at J, with 15 bases between the two ends. The CDR3 coding sequence is TGCGCCAGCAGCCCCGGGGGCCCGGTGTACGAGCAGTACTTC. Residues: CASSPGGPVYEQYF.

The V and J genes are TRBV5-1 and TRBJ2-3; TRBD1 aligns across 10 bases. Trimming removed 0 bases from V and 6 bases from J; junction bases left unmatched: 4. CDR1 and CDR2 (germline): SGHRS, YFSETQ. The CDR3 totals 15 residues. The CDR3 spells CASSLVDRGADTQYF. The CDR3 region has the DNA TGCGCCAGCAGCTTGGTGGACAGGGGGGCCGATACGCAGTATTTT. Full variable domain (outside the CDR3, taken from reference TRBV5-1 and TRBJ2-3): KAGVTQTPRYLIKTRGQQVTLSCSPISGHRSVSWYQQTPGQGLQFLFEYFSETQRNKGNFPGRFSGRQFSNSRSEMNVSTLELGDSALYLCASSLVDRGADTQYFGPGTRLTVL.

The chain combines TRBV7-3 with TRBJ2-1, with TRBD2 matching over 9 bases. Germline assignment: CDR1 SGHTA and CDR2 FQGTGA. J was trimmed by 9 bases and V by 5 bases; bases with no gene match: 11. The CDR3 contains 15 residues. The CDR3, as DNA: TGTGCCAGCAGCCTATTGGCTAGCGGGGCCACTGAGCAGTTCTTC. Amino acid sequence: CASSLLASGATEQFF.

The J gene is TRBJ2-1, the V gene TRBV11-3; tentatively, D is TRBD1 (5 bases). This CDR3 is built from 14 residues. CDR1 and CDR2 from the germline V gene are SGHNT and YENEEA. The germline V and J ends were trimmed by 1 base and 4 bases, with 8 bases remaining between them. Written as DNA, the CDR3 is TGTGCCAGCAGCTTAGGACAGATTTACAATGAGCAGTTCTTC. Protein: CASSLGQIYNEQFF. Filled out from reference TRBV11-3 and TRBJ2-1, the complete variable domain reads EAGVVQSPRYKIIEKKQPVAFWCNPISGHNTLYWYLQNLGQGPELLIRYENEEAVDDSQLPKDRFSAERLKGVDSTLKIQPAELGDSAVYLCASSLGQIYNEQFFGPGTRLTVL.

This clone was picked up one time. This chain connects TRBV5-4 to TRBJ2-3, with 8 bases aligning to TRBD2. In germline, CDR1 is SGHNT, CDR2 YYREEE (reference sequence). The CDR3 sequence is 13 residues long. V lost 1 base and J lost 6; bases outside the gene matches: 1. Written as DNA, the CDR3 is TGTGCCAGCAGCTTGAGACTAGCGGATACGCAGTATTTT. It codes for CASSLRLADTQYF. Based on the CDR3 plus reference TRBV5-4 and TRBJ2-3, the full variable domain is ETGVTQSPTHLIKTRGQQVTLRCSSQSGHNTVSWYQQALGQGPQFIFQYYREEENGRGNFPPRFSGLQFPNYSSELNVNALELDDSALYLCASSLRLADTQYFGPGTRLTVL.

J is TRBJ1-5 and V is TRBV10-2; TRBD1 is a possible D gene (6 bases). V was cut by 0 bases and J by 2 bases, with 8 bases left in between. The germline V gene encodes CDR1 WSHSY and CDR2 SAAADI. CDR3 length equals 15 residues. The CDR3 region is CASSESRGGNQPQHF. DNA for the CDR3: TGCGCCAGCAGTGAGTCAAGGGGGGGCAATCAGCCCCAGCATTTT.

In this sample, this clone turned up once. The chain links TRBV7-2 to TRBJ1-4, with 8 bases lining up with TRBD1. Germline CDR1 and CDR2: SGHTA and FQGNSA. Unmatched junction bases numbered 2, after V lost 5 bases and J lost 3 bases. There are 14 residues in the CDR3. DNA of the CDR3: TGTGCCAGCAGCCGACAGGGGCCTAATGAAAAACTGTTTTTT. It yields the protein CASSRQGPNEKLFF.

As DNA, the CDR3 is TGTGCCAGCAGCGGGCCCATGGCGGGGAATTCAGATACGCAGTATTTT. Its translation is CASSGPMAGNSDTQYF. The chain has TRBV9 and TRBJ2-3; TRBD2 might be the D (6 bases). Germline lookup yields CDR1 SGDLS and CDR2 YYNGEE. V lost 3 bases and J lost 4, with 18 bases in between. This CDR3 is 16 amino acids long.

This chain joins TRBV19 and TRBJ2-2; 12 positions agree with TRBD1. The germline V gene has CDR1 LNHDA and CDR2 SQIVND (reference sequence). V was clipped by 5 bases and J by 2 bases; unmatched bases: 3. The CDR3 has 16 residues. The DNA of the CDR3 is TGTGCCAGTAGTCCGGGACAGGGGGCCAACACCGGGGAGCTGTTTTTT. This codes for CASSPGQGANTGELFF.

Written as DNA, the CDR3 is TGTGCCAGCAGCCCAGGACGGGTCTCTGGGGCCAACGTCCTGACTTTC. Its protein product is CASSPGRVSGANVLTF. V and J are TRBV7-9 and TRBJ2-6; D gene uncertain. The CDR3 has 16 amino acids. Germline CDR1 SEHNR, CDR2 FQNEAQ (reference sequence). The V end lost 5 bases, the J end lost 0 bases, and 11 bases lay between the germline ends.

The rearrangement links TRBV6-5 to TRBJ2-2; no firm D call. The germline CDR1 and CDR2 sequences are MNHEY and SVGAGI. The CDR3 runs to 16 residues. V was clipped by 4 bases and J by 0 bases, with 12 bases between them. Written as DNA, the CDR3 is TGTGCCAGCAGTTCCCTCACAAAACCGAACACCGGGGAGCTGTTTTTT. Residues: CASSSLTKPNTGELFF.